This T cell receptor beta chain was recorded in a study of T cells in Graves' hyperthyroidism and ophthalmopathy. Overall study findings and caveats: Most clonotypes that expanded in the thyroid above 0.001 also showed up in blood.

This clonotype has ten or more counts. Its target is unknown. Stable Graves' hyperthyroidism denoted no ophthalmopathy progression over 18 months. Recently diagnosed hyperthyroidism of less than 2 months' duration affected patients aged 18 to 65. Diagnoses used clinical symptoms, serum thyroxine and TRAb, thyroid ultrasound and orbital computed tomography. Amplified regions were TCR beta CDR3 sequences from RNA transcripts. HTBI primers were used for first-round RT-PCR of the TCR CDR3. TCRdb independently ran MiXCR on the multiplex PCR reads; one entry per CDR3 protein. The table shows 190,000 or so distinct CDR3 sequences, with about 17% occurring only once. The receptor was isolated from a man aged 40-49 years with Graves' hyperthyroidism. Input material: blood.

The DNA for the CDR3 is TGTGCCAGCAGTCCCTGGTGGGGCCAGGAGAATGAAAAACTGTTTTTT. It encodes CASSPWWGQENEKLFF. The chain links TRBV2 to TRBJ1-4; D possibly corresponds to TRBD1 (5 bases). Trimming pared 5 bases from V and 5 bases from J, leaving 18 bases between. Per germline, CDR1 SNHLY and CDR2 FYNNEI. The length of the CDR3 is 16 residues.